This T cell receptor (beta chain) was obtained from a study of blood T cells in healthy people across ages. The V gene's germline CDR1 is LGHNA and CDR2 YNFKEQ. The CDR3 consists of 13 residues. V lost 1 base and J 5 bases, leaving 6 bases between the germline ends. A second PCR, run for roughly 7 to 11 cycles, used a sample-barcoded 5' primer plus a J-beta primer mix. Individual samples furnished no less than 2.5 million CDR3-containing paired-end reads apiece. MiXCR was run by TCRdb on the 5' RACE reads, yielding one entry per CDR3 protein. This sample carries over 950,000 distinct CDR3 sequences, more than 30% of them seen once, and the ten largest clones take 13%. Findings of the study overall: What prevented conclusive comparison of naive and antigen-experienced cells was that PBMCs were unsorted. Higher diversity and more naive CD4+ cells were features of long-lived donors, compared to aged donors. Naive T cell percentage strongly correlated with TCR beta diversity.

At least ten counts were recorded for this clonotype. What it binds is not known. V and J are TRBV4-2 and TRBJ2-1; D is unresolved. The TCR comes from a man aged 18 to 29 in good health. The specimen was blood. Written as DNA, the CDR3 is TGTGCCAGCAGCCAAGGCCCTAACAATGAGCAGTTCTTC. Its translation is CASSQGPNNEQFF.